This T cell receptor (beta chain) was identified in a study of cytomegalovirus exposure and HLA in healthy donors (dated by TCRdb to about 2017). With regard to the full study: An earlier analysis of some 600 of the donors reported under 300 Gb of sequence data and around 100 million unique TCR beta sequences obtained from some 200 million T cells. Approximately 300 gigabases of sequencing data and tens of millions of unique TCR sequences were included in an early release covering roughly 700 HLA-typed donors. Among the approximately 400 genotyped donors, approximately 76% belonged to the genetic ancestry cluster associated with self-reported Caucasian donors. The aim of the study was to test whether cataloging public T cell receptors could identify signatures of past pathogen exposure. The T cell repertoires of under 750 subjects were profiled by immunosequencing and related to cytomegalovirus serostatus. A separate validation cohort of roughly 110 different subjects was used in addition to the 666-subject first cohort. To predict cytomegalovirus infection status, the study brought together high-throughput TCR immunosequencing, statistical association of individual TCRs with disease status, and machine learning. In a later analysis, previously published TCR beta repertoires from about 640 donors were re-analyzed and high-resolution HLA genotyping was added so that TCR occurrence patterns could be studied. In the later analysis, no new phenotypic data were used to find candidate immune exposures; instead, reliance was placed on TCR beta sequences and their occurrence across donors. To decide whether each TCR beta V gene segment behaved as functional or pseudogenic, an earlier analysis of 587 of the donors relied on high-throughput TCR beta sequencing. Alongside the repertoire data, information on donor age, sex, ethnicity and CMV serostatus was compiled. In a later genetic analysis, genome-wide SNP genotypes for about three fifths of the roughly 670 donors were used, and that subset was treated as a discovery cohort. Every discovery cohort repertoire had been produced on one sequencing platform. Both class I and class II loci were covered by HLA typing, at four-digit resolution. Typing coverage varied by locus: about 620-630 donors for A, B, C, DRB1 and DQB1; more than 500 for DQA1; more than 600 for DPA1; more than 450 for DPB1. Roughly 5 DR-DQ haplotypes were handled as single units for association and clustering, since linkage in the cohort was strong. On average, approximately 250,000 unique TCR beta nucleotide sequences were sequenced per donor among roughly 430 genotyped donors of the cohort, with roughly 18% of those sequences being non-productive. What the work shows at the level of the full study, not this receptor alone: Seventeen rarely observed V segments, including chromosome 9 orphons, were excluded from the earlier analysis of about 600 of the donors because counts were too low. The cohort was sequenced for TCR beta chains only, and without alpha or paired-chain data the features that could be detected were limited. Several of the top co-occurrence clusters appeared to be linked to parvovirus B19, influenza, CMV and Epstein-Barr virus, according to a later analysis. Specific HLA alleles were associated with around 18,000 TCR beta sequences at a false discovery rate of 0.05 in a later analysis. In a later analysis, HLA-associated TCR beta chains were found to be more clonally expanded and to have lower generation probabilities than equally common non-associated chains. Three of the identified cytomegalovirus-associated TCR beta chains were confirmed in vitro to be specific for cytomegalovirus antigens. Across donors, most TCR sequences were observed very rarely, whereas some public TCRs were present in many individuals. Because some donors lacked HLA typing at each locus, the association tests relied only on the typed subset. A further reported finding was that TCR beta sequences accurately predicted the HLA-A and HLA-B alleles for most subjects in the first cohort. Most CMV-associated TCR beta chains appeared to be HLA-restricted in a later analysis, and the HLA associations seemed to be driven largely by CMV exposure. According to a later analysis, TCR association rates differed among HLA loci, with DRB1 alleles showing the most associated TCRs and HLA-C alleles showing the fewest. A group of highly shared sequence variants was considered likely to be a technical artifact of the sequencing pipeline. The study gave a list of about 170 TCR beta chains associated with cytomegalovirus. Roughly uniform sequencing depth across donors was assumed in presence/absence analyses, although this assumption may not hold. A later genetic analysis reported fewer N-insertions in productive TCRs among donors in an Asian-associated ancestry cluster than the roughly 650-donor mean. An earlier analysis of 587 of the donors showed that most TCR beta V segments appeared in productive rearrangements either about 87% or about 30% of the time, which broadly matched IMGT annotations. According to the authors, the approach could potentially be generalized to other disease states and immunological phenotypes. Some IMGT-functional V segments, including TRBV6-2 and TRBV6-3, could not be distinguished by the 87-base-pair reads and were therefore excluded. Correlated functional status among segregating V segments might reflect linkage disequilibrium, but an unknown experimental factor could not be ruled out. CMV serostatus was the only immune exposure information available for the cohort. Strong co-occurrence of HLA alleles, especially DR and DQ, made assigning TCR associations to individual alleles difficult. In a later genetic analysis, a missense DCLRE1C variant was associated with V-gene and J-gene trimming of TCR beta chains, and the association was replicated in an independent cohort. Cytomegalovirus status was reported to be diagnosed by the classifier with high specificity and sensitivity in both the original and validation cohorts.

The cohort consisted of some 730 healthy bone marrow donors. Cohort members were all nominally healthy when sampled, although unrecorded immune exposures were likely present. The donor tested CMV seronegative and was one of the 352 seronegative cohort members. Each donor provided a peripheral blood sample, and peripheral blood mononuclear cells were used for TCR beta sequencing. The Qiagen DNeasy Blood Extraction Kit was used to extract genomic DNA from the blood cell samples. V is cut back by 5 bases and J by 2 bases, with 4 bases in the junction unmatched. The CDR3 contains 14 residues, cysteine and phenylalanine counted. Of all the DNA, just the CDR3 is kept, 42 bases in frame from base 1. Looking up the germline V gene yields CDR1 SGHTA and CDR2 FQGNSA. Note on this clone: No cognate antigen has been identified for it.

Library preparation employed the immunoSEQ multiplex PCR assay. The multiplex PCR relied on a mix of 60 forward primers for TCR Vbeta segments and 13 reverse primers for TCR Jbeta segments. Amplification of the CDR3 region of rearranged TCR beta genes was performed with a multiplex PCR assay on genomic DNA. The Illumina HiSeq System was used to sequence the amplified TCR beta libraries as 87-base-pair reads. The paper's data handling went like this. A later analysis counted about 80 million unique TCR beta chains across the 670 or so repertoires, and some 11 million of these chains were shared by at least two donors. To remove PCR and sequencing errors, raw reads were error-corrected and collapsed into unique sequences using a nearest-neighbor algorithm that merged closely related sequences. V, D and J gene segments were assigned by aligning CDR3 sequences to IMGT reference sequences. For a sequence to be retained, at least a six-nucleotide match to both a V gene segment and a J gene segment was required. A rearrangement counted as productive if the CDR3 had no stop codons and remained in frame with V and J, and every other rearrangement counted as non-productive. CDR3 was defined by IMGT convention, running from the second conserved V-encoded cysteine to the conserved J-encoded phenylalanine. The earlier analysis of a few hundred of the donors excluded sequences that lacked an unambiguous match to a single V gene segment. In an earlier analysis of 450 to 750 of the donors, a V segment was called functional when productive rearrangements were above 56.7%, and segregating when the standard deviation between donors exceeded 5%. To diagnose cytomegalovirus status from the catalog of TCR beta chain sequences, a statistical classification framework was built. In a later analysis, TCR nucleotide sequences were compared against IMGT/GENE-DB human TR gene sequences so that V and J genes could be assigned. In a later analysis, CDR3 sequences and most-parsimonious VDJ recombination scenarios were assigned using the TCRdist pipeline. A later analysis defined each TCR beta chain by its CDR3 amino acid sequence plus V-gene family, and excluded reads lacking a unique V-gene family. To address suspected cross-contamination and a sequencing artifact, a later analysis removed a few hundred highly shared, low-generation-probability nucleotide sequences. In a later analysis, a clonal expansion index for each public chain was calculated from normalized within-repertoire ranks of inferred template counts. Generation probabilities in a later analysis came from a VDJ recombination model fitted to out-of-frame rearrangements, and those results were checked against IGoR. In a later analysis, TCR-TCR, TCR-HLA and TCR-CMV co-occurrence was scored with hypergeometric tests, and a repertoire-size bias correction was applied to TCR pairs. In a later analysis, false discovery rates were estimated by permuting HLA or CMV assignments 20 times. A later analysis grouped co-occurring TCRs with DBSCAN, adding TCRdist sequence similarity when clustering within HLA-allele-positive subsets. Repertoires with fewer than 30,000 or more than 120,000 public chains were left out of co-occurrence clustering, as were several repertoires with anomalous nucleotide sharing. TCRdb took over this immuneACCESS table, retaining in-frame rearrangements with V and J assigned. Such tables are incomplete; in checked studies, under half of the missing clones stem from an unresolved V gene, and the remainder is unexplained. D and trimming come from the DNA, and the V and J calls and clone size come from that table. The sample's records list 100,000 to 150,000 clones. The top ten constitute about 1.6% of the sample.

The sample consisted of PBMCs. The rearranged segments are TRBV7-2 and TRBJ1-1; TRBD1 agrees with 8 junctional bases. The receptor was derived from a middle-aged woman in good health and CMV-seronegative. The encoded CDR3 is CASSTTGGNTEAFF. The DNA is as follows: TGTGCCAGCAGCACCACAGGGGGAAACACTGAAGCTTTCTTT.